A single sample is the source of the 9 T cell receptor beta chains below, sequenced in a study of shared clonotypes between healthy human individuals. Measured with immunoSEQ multiplex PCR; TCRdb has only the in-frame clones, and not every one. Of nearly 750,000 clones listed, 72% are singletons. Source material: memory CD4+ T cells sorted from blood. Documented subset: CD45RA-negative fraction. The receptor set was obtained from a woman aged 25 to 45 in good health.

This chain connects TRBV5-1 to TRBJ2-7, with D unclear. The germline V gene has CDR1 SGHRS and CDR2 YFSETQ. The CDR3 is 13 amino acids. V was cut by 4 bases and J by 4 bases, with 12 bases left in between. CDR3 sequence (DNA): TGCGCCAGCAGCCCGACTCTAGGTTACGAGCAGTACTTC. This sequence encodes CASSPTLGYEQYF.

The rearrangement joins TRBV7-9 to TRBJ2-6; D unresolved. This CDR3 is 15 amino acids long. Germline V gives CDR1 SEHNR, CDR2 FQNEAQ (reference sequence). With 2 bases removed from V and 4 bases from J, the gap between germline ends came to 9 bases. The CDR3 reads CASSLQLSGANVLTF. CDR3 DNA sequence: TGTGCCAGCAGCTTACAGTTGTCGGGGGCCAACGTCCTGACTTTC.

V gene TRBV7-2 combines with J gene TRBJ2-1; D perhaps matches TRBD1 (6 bases). The CDR3 totals 17 residues. V lost 4 bases and J 0 bases, leaving 16 bases between the germline ends. Looked up from germline, CDR1 is SGHTA and CDR2 is FQGNSA. The CDR3 coding sequence is TGTGCCAGCAGCTCGGCACAGGGTTTGAGCTCCTACAATGAGCAGTTCTTC. The encoded protein is CASSSAQGLSSYNEQFF.

This clone has a handful of counts. The chain is built from TRBV7-9 and TRBJ1-5, with 8 positions matching TRBD1. The germline V gene has CDR1 SEHNR and CDR2 FQNEAQ (reference sequence). The V and J ends lost 3 bases and 0 bases, in that order; junction bases with no gene match: 1. The CDR3 spans 15 residues. For the CDR3, the DNA is TGTGCCAGCAGCTTGGACAGGGCTAGCAATCAGCCCCAGCATTTT. As protein: CASSLDRASNQPQHF.

V usage is TRBV5-1 and J usage is TRBJ2-2; TRBD2 matches at 14 bases. The V gene's germline CDR1 is SGHRS and CDR2 YFSETQ. V lost 5 bases, J lost 3 bases, and 9 bases stayed unmatched. The CDR3 spans 18 residues. Here the CDR3 DNA reads TGCGCCAGCAGGACTAGCGGGAGGGCCTCGTCTTACACCGGGGAGCTGTTTTTT. As protein: CASRTSGRASSYTGELFF. The variable domain in full, completed from reference TRBV5-1 and TRBJ2-2, reads KAGVTQTPRYLIKTRGQQVTLSCSPISGHRSVSWYQQTPGQGLQFLFEYFSETQRNKGNFPGRFSGRQFSNSRSEMNVSTLELGDSALYLCASRTSGRASSYTGELFFGEGSRLTVL.

This clone was seen only once. The CDR3 reads CASSSSGEPQHF. As DNA, the CDR3 is TGTGCCAGCAGTTCTTCCGGCGAGCCCCAGCATTTT. V usage is TRBV6-1 and J usage is TRBJ1-5; D call uncertain. The CDR3 spans 12 residues. Looked up from germline, CDR1 is MNHNS and CDR2 is SASEGT. Trimming left V 5 bases short and J 8 bases short, with 10 bases between.

V gene TRBV6-5 combines with J gene TRBJ1-3; no clear D. V dropped 6 bases and J dropped 10 bases, with 13 bases sitting between them. The CDR3 consists of 12 residues. Germline CDR1 is MNHEY and CDR2 is SVGAGI. This CDR3 reads CASSMRFGTIYF. In DNA form, the CDR3 reads TGTGCCAGCAGCATGAGATTCGGGACCATATATTTT.

This clone has more than one count but fewer than ten. The junction does not match germline at one end; this may be a read error. The chain recombines TRBV18 with TRBJ1-2; the match to TRBD1 covers 7 bases. The CDR3 is 17 residues long. Germline lookup yields CDR1 KGHSH and CDR2 LQKENI. The CDR3 DNA follows: TGTGCCAGCTTACCCGGGACAGCACGCTCCTATGGCTATGGGCGCCACTTC. It yields the protein CASLPGTARSYGYGRHF.

This clone appeared a few times. This sample also contains other DNA sequences that code for the same CDR3. The chain combines TRBV7-2 with TRBJ2-3; 10 bases line up with TRBD2. This CDR3 has 16 residues. CDR1 and CDR2 from the germline V gene are SGHTA and FQGNSA. V shed 5 bases and J 1 base; nucleotides not matched to a gene: 6. In DNA, the CDR3 is TGTGCCAGCAGCCACGCGGGGACTAGCGGCACAGATACGCAGTATTTT. The encoded protein is CASSHAGTSGTDTQYF.